The sequence of this T cell receptor (beta chain) was determined in a study of regulatory and conventional T cells in RAG deficiency. The CDR3 loop spans 14 amino acids. CDR1 and CDR2 (germline): SQVTM, ANQGSEA. V dropped 7 bases and J dropped 11; count of bases not matched to a gene: 15. Blood CD4+ CD25-low CD127-high conventional T cells supplied the genomic DNA template. This clone was recorded once. Only in-frame clones appear in the TCRdb table, and some are missing; sequencing was by immunoSEQ multiplex PCR. The data hold around 25,000 clones, with around 97% observed a single time. The same sample was also used in a study of regulatory T cells. From that second work: The PCR used 52 TRBV and 13 TRBJ primers.

This sequence originates from a human donor in good health. Input material: CD25- CD4+ T cells sorted from blood. The rearrangement links TRBV29-1 to TRBJ2-1; TRBD2 agrees at 9 bases. The CDR3 nucleotides are TGCAGCGCTCCTGGTAGCGGGGGCCTTATACAGCAGTTCTTC. Its protein product is CSAPGSGGLIQQFF.